The next 20 T cell receptor beta chains were all read from a single sample in a study of Graves' ophthalmopathy and Graves' hyperthyroidism. Researchers took RNA transcripts and amplified TCR beta CDR3 regions from them. Investigators did first-round RT-PCR with HTBI primers, then second-round multiplex PCR. TCRdb reprocessed the multiplex PCR reads with MiXCR, giving one entry per CDR3 protein. The sample holds around 670,000 distinct CDR3 sequences, 40% seen once. Input material: peripheral blood. These receptors were obtained from an adult man with Graves' ophthalmopathy.

This clonotype turned up a few times. This CDR3 reads CASSLASGAFREQYF. CDR3 DNA: TGTGCCAGCAGCTTGGCCAGCGGGGCGTTTAGGGAGCAGTACTTC. The chain employs TRBV7-9 and TRBJ2-7; TRBD2 agrees at 7 bases. The CDR3 is 15 residues long. Trimming removed 3 bases from V and 7 bases from J; junction bases left unmatched: 12. Germline CDR1 is SEHNR and CDR2 is FQNEAQ (reference sequence).

The chain uses TRBV15 and TRBJ1-2, with 9 bases lining up with TRBD1. This CDR3 is built from 16 residues. V shed 2 bases, J shed 4 bases, and the junction held 8 bases outside the gene matches. Germline CDR1 is LNHNV and CDR2 is YYDKDF (reference sequence). The DNA of the CDR3 is TGTGCCACCAGCAGAAACAGGGGGCAGAGCTCCTATGGCTACACCTTC. Protein product: CATSRNRGQSSYGYTF.

As to this clonotype: This may arise from a read error, as a much more abundant clone is one base away. The rearrangement links TRBV10-3 to TRBJ2-7, with 8 bases fitting TRBD1. CDR3 length equals 15 residues. Germline V gene data show CDR1 as ENHRY and CDR2 as SYGVKD. The CDR3 DNA is TGTGCCATCGGTGATGGACAGGGCGCAACCTACGAGCAGTACTTC. Its translation is CAIGDGQGATYEQYF.

The chain recombines TRBV2 with TRBJ2-7; D is unresolved. Germline V gene data show CDR1 as SNHLY and CDR2 as FYNNEI. The V and J ends lost 6 bases and 5 bases respectively, with 20 bases between them. This CDR3 comprises 15 residues. CDR3 bases: TGTGCCAGCAGCTTAGCCGGCGGTATGAGGAACGAGCAGTACTTC. Protein product: CASSLAGGMRNEQYF.

This clonotype has a handful of counts. The rearrangement links TRBV15 to TRBJ1-2; perhaps TRBD1 as D (6 bases). The V end lost 3 bases, the J end lost 1 base, and 21 bases lay between the germline ends. This CDR3 has 18 amino acids. CDR1 LNHNV and CDR2 YYDKDF come from the germline V gene (reference sequence). The CDR3 DNA reads TGTGCCACCAGCAGGCTCGGGGGCCGGGGGGGTAGTAACTATGGCTACACCTTC. It yields the protein CATSRLGGRGGSNYGYTF. Filled out from reference TRBV15 and TRBJ1-2, the complete variable domain reads DAMVIQNPRYQVTQFGKPVTLSCSQTLNHNVMYWYQQKSSQAPKLLFHYYDKDFNNEADTPDNFQSRRPNTSFCFLDIRSPGLGDTAMYLCATSRLGGRGGSNYGYTFGSGTRLTVV.

This clonotype was detected ten times or more. The chain couples TRBV20-1 to TRBJ1-4, with TRBD1 identical over 10 bases. The V gene's germline CDR1 is DFQATT and CDR2 SNEGSKA (reference sequence). The junction had 3 bases not matched to a gene; V was cut back by 6 bases and J by 5 bases. The CDR3 sequence is 13 residues long. CDR3 in DNA: TGCAGTGCGTCGGACAGGGGGAATGAAAAACTGTTTTTT. This translates into CSASDRGNEKLFF.

This chain joins TRBV20-1 and TRBJ2-7; unclear D gene. V was clipped by 3 bases and J by 7 bases, with 13 bases between them. Germline lookup yields CDR1 DFQATT and CDR2 SNEGSKA (reference sequence). This CDR3 spans 12 amino acids. The CDR3 reads CSASPTSREQYF. The CDR3 DNA reads TGCAGTGCTAGTCCCACCTCGAGAGAGCAGTACTTC.

V is TRBV29-1 and J is TRBJ1-1; D unclear. Trimming left V 3 bases short and J 2 bases short, with 7 bases between. Germline CDR1 and CDR2: SQVTM and ANQGSEA. The CDR3 extends over 12 amino acids. The CDR3 region is CSVEEYNTEAFF. The CDR3 nucleotides read TGCAGCGTTGAGGAGTACAACACTGAAGCTTTCTTT. The full variable domain, its missing parts supplied by reference TRBV29-1 and TRBJ1-1, is SAVISQKPSRDICQRGTSLTIQCQVDSQVTMMFWYRQQPGQSLTLIATANQGSEATYESGFVIDKFPISRPNLTFSTLTVSNMSPEDSSIYLCSVEEYNTEAFFGQGTRLTVV.

This clonotype has a count of ten or more. The chain combines TRBV10-3 with TRBJ1-1; D is perhaps TRBD1 (6 bases). Germline V CDR1 and CDR2: ENHRY, SYGVKD. V was trimmed by 4 bases and J by 3 bases, leaving 15 bases between them. CDR3 length equals 15 residues. The CDR3 protein is CAISVRGAGDTEAFF. DNA of the CDR3: TGTGCCATCAGTGTTCGGGGGGCTGGGGACACTGAAGCTTTCTTT.

The chain is built from TRBV19 and TRBJ1-2, with D possibly being TRBD1 (5 bases). In germline, CDR1 is LNHDA, CDR2 SQIVND (reference sequence). Trimming shortened V by 5 bases and J by 4 bases, and 14 bases separated the two germline ends. CDR3 length: 14 amino acids. The CDR3 DNA follows: TGTGCCAGTAGTGGGACGGGACCTAGCTATGGCTACACCTTC. Its protein product is CASSGTGPSYGYTF.

This clonotype was observed a few times. V is TRBV20-1 and J is TRBJ1-1; 9 bases are shared with TRBD1. The CDR3 covers 13 residues. V dropped 6 bases and J dropped 10; count of bases not matched to a gene: 12. Germline assignment: CDR1 DFQATT and CDR2 SNEGSKA (reference sequence). The CDR3 DNA follows: TGCAGTGCCCGACCGGGACAGGGTTTAGCAGCTTTCTTT. Its translation: CSARPGQGLAAFF.

This clonotype was seen at least ten times. The rearrangement uses TRBV2 and TRBJ2-7; 7 bases line up with TRBD1. V was pared by 6 bases and J by 8 bases, with 4 bases of the junction left unmatched. CDR3 length: 11 residues. CDR1 and CDR2 from the germline V gene are SNHLY and FYNNEI. As DNA, the CDR3 is TGTGCCAGCAGGACAGGGTTCAAGCAGTACTTC. As protein: CASRTGFKQYF.

The V and J genes are TRBV2 and TRBJ2-2; D is perhaps TRBD2 (6 bases). The ends were cut back, 7 bases at V and 5 bases at J, with 14 bases in the middle. Germline V lookup: CDR1 SNHLY, CDR2 FYNNEI. The CDR3 runs to 14 residues. In DNA, the CDR3 is TGTGCCAGCATCGCGGGGCGCCTAACCGGGGAGCTGTTTTTT. Protein product: CASIAGRLTGELFF. The full variable domain, its missing parts supplied by reference TRBV2 and TRBJ2-2, is EPEVTQTPSHQVTQMGQEVILRCVPISNHLYFYWYRQILGQKVEFLVSFYNNEISEKSEIFDDQFSVERPDGSNFTLKIRSTKLEDSAMYFCASIAGRLTGELFFGEGSRLTVL.

The sample holds a few counts of this clonotype. The chain is built from TRBV27 and TRBJ1-6, with D unclear. Trimming shortened V by 1 base and J by 8 bases, and 6 bases separated the two germline ends. This CDR3 region has 13 residues. In germline, CDR1 is MNHEY, CDR2 SMNVEV (reference sequence). The CDR3 protein is CASSLYTDSPLHF. The CDR3 DNA reads as TGTGCCAGCAGTTTATACACGGATTCACCCCTCCACTTT.

The chain links TRBV3-1 to TRBJ2-5; the match to TRBD2 covers 8 bases. CDR1 LGHDT and CDR2 YNNKEL come from the germline V gene (reference sequence). CDR3 length: 14 amino acids. The V gene end was trimmed by 1 base and the J gene end by 2 bases; junction bases not matched to a gene: 0. The CDR3 DNA is TGTGCCAGCAGCCAAGCTAGCGGGCAAGAGACCCAGTACTTC. It translates to CASSQASGQETQYF.

In this sample, this clonotype turned up a few times. This chain uses TRBV5-1 with TRBJ2-7; TRBD2 matches 14 bases. Germline V gene lookup returns CDR1 SGHRS and CDR2 YFSETQ. The V segment lost 6 bases and the J segment 1 base; nucleotides outside the gene matches: 15. The CDR3 has 19 residues. CDR3 loop: CASTLGTSGSRGASYEQYF. The CDR3 DNA reads as TGCGCCAGCACCCTTGGGACTAGCGGGAGTCGGGGGGCATCCTACGAGCAGTACTTC.

Comment on this clonotype: One end of the junction fails to match germline, which may point to a read error. The gene calls are TRBV10-2 and TRBJ1-2, with TRBD1 identical over 8 bases. Germline V CDR1 and CDR2: WSHSY, SAAADI. This CDR3 has 14 residues. The CDR3 protein is CASSDETGDYGYTF. The CDR3 region has the DNA TGTGCCAGCAGTGACGAGACAGGGGACTATGGCTACACCTTC.

This clonotype has a single count. The junction differs from germline at one of its ends, possibly a read error. The chain recombines TRBV6-5 with TRBJ1-2; no reliable D call. The CDR3 is 13 residues long. CDR1 and CDR2 (germline): MNHEY, SVGAGI. CDR3 nucleotide sequence: TGTGCCATCAGTTACACGGAGTTCTATGGCTACACCTTC. Its protein product is CAISYTEFYGYTF.

This clonotype was picked up a small number of times. The gene calls are TRBV25-1 and TRBJ2-3, with unresolved D. The germline V gene has CDR1 MGHDK and CDR2 SYGVNS. This CDR3 region has 11 residues. The ends were cut back, 5 bases at V and 4 bases at J, with 4 bases in the middle. CDR3: CASSSADTQYF. The CDR3 DNA follows: TGTGCCAGCAGTTCAGCAGATACGCAGTATTTT.

The chain carries TRBV5-1 and TRBJ1-4; D unresolved. The CDR3 extends over 13 amino acids. The germline CDR1 and CDR2 sequences are SGHRS and YFSETQ. The V and J ends lost 1 base and 11 bases respectively, with 12 bases between them. The CDR3 sequence: CASSLRSGWKLFF. The CDR3 DNA is TGCGCCAGCAGCTTGAGATCCGGTTGGAAACTGTTTTTT.